One sample yielded the 8 T cell receptor beta chains listed below, sequenced in a study of blood T cell repertoires in COVID-19. Sequenced by immunoSEQ multiplex PCR; TCRdb stores in-frame clones only, minus some. The top ten hold more than 0.4% of the sample, which has roughly 70,000 clones, 90% seen once. Sequencing was carried out using peripheral blood. These receptors were obtained from a man between 50 and 59 years old with COVID-19, enrolled during active disease.

This clone appeared a single time. V usage is TRBV5-1 and J usage is TRBJ2-7; 8 nucleotides agree with TRBD1. V gave up 7 bases and J gave up 5 bases; unmatched junction bases: 8. The CDR3 totals 13 residues. Germline CDR1 is SGHRS and CDR2 is YFSETQ. CDR3 in amino acids: CASRVDRANEQYF. Written as DNA, the CDR3 is TGCGCCAGCCGAGTGGACAGGGCAAACGAGCAGTACTTC.

This CDR3 reads CATSDGVGAFF. The CDR3 DNA reads TGTGCCACCAGTGACGGGGTAGGAGCTTTCTTT. The chain links TRBV24-1 to TRBJ1-1; D ambiguous. CDR3 length: 11 residues. V was pared by 4 bases and J by 10 bases, with 9 bases between. The germline gives CDR1 KGHDR, CDR2 SFDVKD.

The rearrangement joins TRBV28 to TRBJ1-2; no clear D. The CDR3 contains 14 residues. Trimming removed 7 bases from V and 2 bases from J, with 14 bases in between. Germline V gene data show CDR1 as MDHEN and CDR2 as SYDVKM. This chain's CDR3 is CASTLGGVNYGYTF. The CDR3 DNA reads TGTGCCAGCACCCTCGGCGGAGTCAACTATGGCTACACCTTC.

This sequence joins TRBV11-2 and TRBJ1-5, with TRBD1 identical over 7 bases. Trimming at V came to 2 bases and at J to 4 bases, leaving 5 bases not matched to a gene. The CDR3 loop spans 15 amino acids. Germline CDR1 reads SGHAT; CDR2 reads FQNNGV. The CDR3 DNA follows: TGTGCCAGCAGCTTAAGTACAGGGGTTAATCAGCCCCAGCATTTT. Its translation: CASSLSTGVNQPQHF. Based on the CDR3 plus reference TRBV11-2 and TRBJ1-5, the full variable domain is EAGVAQSPRYKIIEKRQSVAFWCNPISGHATLYWYQQILGQGPKLLIQFQNNGVVDDSQLPKDRFSAERLKGVDSTLKIQPAKLEDSAVYLCASSLSTGVNQPQHFGDGTRLSIL.

This clone was picked up one time. The rearrangement uses TRBV5-5 and TRBJ2-7; 9 bases match TRBD1. V was clipped by 2 bases and J by 7 bases; unmatched bases: 10. The CDR3 sequence is 15 residues long. Looked up from germline, CDR1 is SGHKS and CDR2 is YYEKEE (reference sequence). CDR3 DNA: TGTGCCAGCAGCTTATATTACGGACAGGGGCGGGAGCAGTACTTC. Amino acids: CASSLYYGQGREQYF.

This chain joins TRBV3-1 (or the pseudogene TRBV3-2) and TRBJ2-7; D gene ambiguous. CDR1 and CDR2 (germline): LGHDT, YNNKEL (reference sequence). The CDR3 loop spans 11 amino acids. Trimming stripped 4 bases from V and 3 bases from J, with 4 bases between. CDR3 coding DNA: TGTGCCAGCAGCCTACACTACGAGCAGTACTTC. It codes for CASSLHYEQYF.

The gene calls are TRBV2 and TRBJ2-5, with 10 bases fitting TRBD2. The V gene end was trimmed by 5 bases and the J gene end by 5 bases; junction bases not matched to a gene: 8. The CDR3 covers 15 residues. Germline CDR1 reads SNHLY; CDR2 reads FYNNEI. The CDR3 is CASSRAGGWIETQYF. The CDR3 DNA reads as TGTGCCAGCAGTCGAGCGGGAGGGTGGATTGAGACCCAGTACTTC.

The genes are TRBV5-1 and TRBJ2-5; TRBD1 matches 7 bases. The CDR3 has 16 residues. V lost 4 bases, J lost 1 base, and 10 bases stayed unmatched. The germline CDR1 and CDR2 sequences are SGHRS and YFSETQ. The CDR3 protein is CASSQGQDVVQETQYF. The DNA of the CDR3 is TGCGCCAGCAGCCAAGGACAGGACGTAGTCCAAGAGACCCAGTACTTC.